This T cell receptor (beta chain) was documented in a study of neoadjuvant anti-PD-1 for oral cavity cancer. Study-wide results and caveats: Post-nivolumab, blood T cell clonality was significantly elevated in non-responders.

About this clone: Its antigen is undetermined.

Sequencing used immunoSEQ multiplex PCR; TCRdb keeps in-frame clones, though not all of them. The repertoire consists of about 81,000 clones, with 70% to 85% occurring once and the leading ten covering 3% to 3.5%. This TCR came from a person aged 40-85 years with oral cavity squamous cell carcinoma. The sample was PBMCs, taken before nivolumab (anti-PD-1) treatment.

CDR3 bases: TGTGCCAGCAGGACAGCCGGGACAGGTTTAAATCAGCCCCAGCATTTT. Protein product: CASRTAGTGLNQPQHF. This chain connects TRBV27 to TRBJ1-5, with 8 nucleotides matching TRBD1. With V trimmed by 6 bases and J by 4 bases, 11 bases remained unmatched. Germline V gene sequence: CDR1 MNHEY, CDR2 SMNVEV (reference sequence). CDR3 length equals 16 residues.